The 32 T cell receptor beta chains below were found in one sample sequenced in a study of neurological immune-mediated disorders. TCRdb used MiXCR to reprocess the 5' RACE reads, holding one entry per CDR3 protein. The data show about 14,000 distinct CDR3 sequences, with about 13% seen just once and roughly 41% held by the top ten. What was sequenced was CD8+ T cells from blood. All receptors come from a female donor with HTLV-1-associated myelopathy (HAM/TSP).

This clonotype was observed at least ten times. V usage is TRBV11-3 and J usage is TRBJ2-3, with D maybe TRBD1 (5 bases). Between the trimmed V and J ends, which lost 5 bases and 4 bases, there was a span of 22 bases. This CDR3 region has 17 residues. The germline V gene has CDR1 SGHNT and CDR2 YENEEA. CDR3 nucleotides: TGTGCCAGCAGCCCCAATCCAGGGAACGCTGGAGCAGATACGCAGTATTTT. This gives the protein CASSPNPGNAGADTQYF.

This clonotype was counted ten times or more. The chain has TRBV4-1 and TRBJ2-1; 7 positions agree with TRBD2. CDR3 length equals 16 residues. V gave up 2 bases and J gave up 8 bases; unmatched junction bases: 12. The germline gives CDR1 MGHRA, CDR2 YSYEKL. The CDR3 DNA follows: TGCGCCAGCAGCCAAAGCGGGGTGGAAGGGTGGTATGAGCAGTTCTTC. Translation: CASSQSGVEGWYEQFF.

This clonotype showed up many times. The chain is built from TRBV20-1 and TRBJ2-7; D may be TRBD1 (5 bases). Germline CDR1 is DFQATT and CDR2 is SNEGSKA (reference sequence). V was pared by 0 bases and J by 5 bases, with 14 bases between. The CDR3 covers 14 residues. CDR3 sequence reads: CSARDSPGFDEQYF. CDR3 coding DNA: TGCAGTGCTAGAGATAGCCCAGGGTTCGACGAGCAGTACTTC.

Ten or more counts support this clonotype. The chain couples TRBV7-3 to TRBJ2-3; 9 bases line up with TRBD1. Per germline, CDR1 SGHTA and CDR2 FQGTGA. The ends lost 0 bases at V and 4 bases at J; junction bases unmatched: 14. The CDR3 extends over 19 amino acids. This chain's CDR3 is CASSLTPFFGTGTSDTQYF. The CDR3 coding sequence is TGTGCCAGCAGCTTAACCCCCTTTTTTGGGACAGGGACCTCAGATACGCAGTATTTT.

In its sample, this clonotype was seen many times. The chain carries TRBV6-1 and TRBJ2-1; D might be TRBD1 or TRBD2, each matching 6 bases. Germline CDR1 reads MNHNS; CDR2 reads SASEGT. CDR3 length: 14 residues. Trimming shortened V by 8 bases and J by 2 bases, and 13 bases separated the two germline ends. CDR3 coding DNA: TGTGCCAGCCAGACTCGGGGGCCCTACAATGAGCAGTTCTTC. This codes for CASQTRGPYNEQFF.

This clonotype showed up just a few times. The rearrangement links TRBV11-2 to TRBJ2-2; no clear D gene. CDR1 is SGHAT, CDR2 FQNNGV, per germline. Trimming removed 1 base at V and 6 bases at J, with 6 bases between. This CDR3 has 13 residues. This chain's CDR3 is CASSLGLPGELFF. The CDR3 DNA reads as TGTGCCAGCAGCTTAGGGCTTCCCGGGGAGCTGTTTTTT.

Worth noting for this clonotype: This could be a read error, since a much larger clone is one nucleotide away. The rearrangement links TRBV7-6 to TRBJ1-5; D is possibly TRBD1 (5 bases). V was clipped by 5 bases and J by 4 bases, with 15 bases between them. From germline, CDR1 is SGHVS and CDR2 FNYEAQ. The CDR3 has 15 residues. The CDR3 spells CASSPIVGGNQPQHF. As DNA, the CDR3 is TGTGCCAGCAGCCCAATTGTCGGGGGAAATCAGCCCCAGCATTTT.

This clonotype has a count of ten or more. The chain carries TRBV6-6 and TRBJ1-2; D is unresolved. V was clipped by 4 bases and J by 8 bases, with 14 bases between them. The CDR3 extends over 13 amino acids. The germline CDR1 and CDR2 sequences are MNHNY and SVGAGI (reference sequence). The CDR3 protein is CASSWKGLGGYTF. The CDR3 DNA sequence: TGTGCCAGCAGTTGGAAGGGTCTGGGAGGCTACACCTTC.

This clonotype was detected ten times or more. This chain joins TRBV4-3 and TRBJ2-7; D is perhaps TRBD1 (5 bases). The CDR3 loop spans 16 amino acids. V was cut by 0 bases and J by 3 bases, with 15 bases left in between. Germline V gene data show CDR1 as LGHNA and CDR2 as YSLEER. The CDR3 here is CASSQEFDSGVYEQYF. CDR3 in DNA: TGCGCCAGCAGCCAAGAATTCGACAGTGGAGTCTACGAGCAGTACTTC.

The gene calls are TRBV7-2 and TRBJ2-1; 7 nucleotides align to TRBD1. The CDR3 covers 15 residues. Germline V gene lookup returns CDR1 SGHTA and CDR2 FQGNSA. V was pared by 4 bases and J by 10 bases, with 13 bases of the junction left unmatched. The CDR3 bases are TGTGCCAGCAGCTGGGACAGTTTTAGATCGTTGGAGCAGTTCTTC. This gives the protein CASSWDSFRSLEQFF.

This clonotype was seen many times. The V and J genes are TRBV6-2 or TRBV6-3 and TRBJ2-1; 8 bases fit TRBD1. V was clipped by 5 bases and J by 7 bases; unmatched bases: 4. The CDR3 has 13 residues. Germline lookup yields CDR1 MNHEY and CDR2 SVGEGT. CDR3 nucleotides: TGTGCCAGCAGTCAGGGGGCCTGGAATGAGCAGTTCTTC. It specifies CASSQGAWNEQFF.

By proportion, this clonotype is large. The rearrangement uses TRBV5-1 and TRBJ2-1; 10 bases map to TRBD2. Germline V CDR1 and CDR2: SGHRS, YFSETQ. J gave up 1 base and V 4 bases, and 2 bases lay outside the gene matches. The CDR3 is 15 amino acids. CDR3 residues: CASSATSGSYNEQFF. The CDR3 region has the DNA TGCGCCAGCAGCGCGACTAGCGGGTCCTACAATGAGCAGTTCTTC. Full variable domain (remainder filled in from reference TRBV5-1 and TRBJ2-1): KAGVTQTPRYLIKTRGQQVTLSCSPISGHRSVSWYQQTPGQGLQFLFEYFSETQRNKGNFPGRFSGRQFSNSRSEMNVSTLELGDSALYLCASSATSGSYNEQFFGPGTRLTVL.

This clonotype appeared many times. The chain recombines TRBV6-2 or TRBV6-3 with TRBJ2-7; maybe TRBD2 (7 bases). The CDR3 runs to 15 residues. Germline values: CDR1 MNHEY, CDR2 SVGEGT. V lost 6 bases and J 0 bases, leaving 15 bases between the germline ends. CDR3 sequence: CASRAGAFVSYEQYF. The CDR3 DNA follows: TGTGCCAGCAGGGCGGGGGCATTCGTCTCCTACGAGCAGTACTTC.

This clonotype came up once. V and J are TRBV7-3 and TRBJ2-5; no clear D. Deletions cut 5 bases from V and 8 bases from J, with 18 bases between. Germline CDR1 and CDR2: SGHTA and FQGTGA. The CDR3 is 14 amino acids. This CDR3 reads CASSPPGPQNTQYF. Here the CDR3 DNA reads TGTGCCAGCAGCCCCCCGGGTCCTCAAAATACCCAGTACTTC. The whole variable domain, remainder taken from reference TRBV7-3 and TRBJ2-5, is GAGVSQTPSNKVTEKGKYVELRCDPISGHTALYWYRQSLGQGPEFLIYFQGTGAADDSGLPNDRFFAVRPEGSVSTLKIQRTERGDSAVYLCASSPPGPQNTQYFGPGTRLLVL.

In this sample, this clonotype turned up many times. This chain connects TRBV19 to TRBJ2-7; D ambiguous. The CDR3 spans 14 residues. Trimming removed 3 bases from V and 6 bases from J, with 15 bases in between. Germline V CDR1 and CDR2: LNHDA, SQIVND (reference sequence). CDR3 bases: TGTGCCAGTAGTATCCTAGGCCTTAGTAGCGAGCAGTACTTC. Protein sequence: CASSILGLSSEQYF. The entire variable domain, with the rest obtained from reference TRBV19 and TRBJ2-7, is as follows: DGGITQSPKYLFRKEGQNVTLSCEQNLNHDAMYWYRQDPGQGLRLIYYSQIVNDFQKGDIAEGYSVSREKKESFPLTVTSAQKNPTAFYLCASSILGLSSEQYFGPGTRLTVT.

At least ten counts were recorded for this clonotype. This chain connects TRBV7-9 to TRBJ1-2; D is unclear. There are 13 residues in the CDR3. V was trimmed by 2 bases and J by 2 bases, leaving 6 bases between them. CDR1 is SEHNR, CDR2 FQNEAQ, per germline (reference sequence). The CDR3 region has the DNA TGTGCCAGCAGCTTACGCGACAACTATGGCTACACCTTC. It codes for CASSLRDNYGYTF.

This clonotype was recorded many times. This chain joins TRBV7-2 and TRBJ2-3; 9 nucleotides line up with TRBD2. There are 20 residues in the CDR3. The germline V gene encodes CDR1 SGHTA and CDR2 FQGNSA. Trimming removed 5 bases from V and 0 bases from J; junction bases left unmatched: 18. The CDR3 here is CASSTSGGLAGTSSTDTQYF. DNA of the CDR3: TGTGCCAGCAGCACCAGTGGGGGTCTAGCGGGGACCTCTAGCACAGATACGCAGTATTTT.

This clonotype was counted many times. The rearrangement links TRBV12-3 or TRBV12-4 to TRBJ2-1; 8 bases agree with TRBD2. This CDR3 has 15 residues. The junction had 7 bases not matched to a gene; V was cut back by 2 bases and J by 7 bases. The chain's CDR3 is CASSLTSGSWNEQFF. CDR3 bases: TGTGCCAGCAGTTTAACCAGCGGGAGTTGGAATGAGCAGTTCTTC.

In this sample, this clonotype turned up many times. V and J are TRBV7-9 and TRBJ1-1; D call uncertain. V gave up 2 bases and J gave up 1 base, with 8 bases separating them. The germline gives CDR1 SEHNR, CDR2 FQNEAQ (reference sequence). This CDR3 is built from 14 residues. The CDR3 DNA reads TGTGCCAGCAGCTTAAGGACTGAGAACACTGAAGCTTTCTTT. It specifies CASSLRTENTEAFF.

Many counts were recorded for this clonotype. This chain uses TRBV4-1 with TRBJ2-1, with TRBD1 matching 7 bases. The CDR3 runs to 15 residues. Trimming took 3 bases from V and 6 from J; bases not matched to a gene: 8. Germline V lookup: CDR1 MGHRA, CDR2 YSYEKL. CDR3 sequence reads: CASSQDPTGSNEQFF. In nucleotides, the CDR3 is TGCGCCAGCAGCCAGGACCCGACAGGGAGCAATGAGCAGTTCTTC.

This clonotype has at least ten counts. The rearrangement joins TRBV11-2 to TRBJ2-3; D is possibly TRBD2 (5 bases). The ends were cut back, 3 bases at V and 2 bases at J, with 21 bases in the middle. CDR1 is SGHAT and CDR2 is FQNNGV in the germline V gene. The CDR3 runs to 18 residues. The DNA for the CDR3 is TGTGCCAGCAGCTTCCCCGACGGGGAAGTCACACACACAGATACGCAGTATTTT. Amino acid sequence: CASSFPDGEVTHTDTQYF.

There are many counts of this clonotype. The chain carries TRBV6-1 and TRBJ1-5, with TRBD1 identical over 8 bases. V shed 3 bases, J shed 6 bases, and the junction held 4 bases outside the gene matches. The V gene's germline CDR1 is MNHNS and CDR2 SASEGT. CDR3 length: 14 amino acids. The CDR3 DNA reads TGTGCCAGCAGTGAGGGGACAGGCAGTCAGCCCCAGCATTTT. It encodes CASSEGTGSQPQHF.

Turning to this clonotype: The DNA is omitted, as the CDR3 cannot be located on it reliably, and the CDR3 follows TCRdb's listing. The chain carries TRBV5-5 and TRBJ2-3; the table gives TRBD2 as D, unverified against the DNA. The CDR3 has 21 amino acids, counting both end residues. Germline CDR1 and CDR2: SGHKS and YYEKEE (reference sequence). The CDR3 protein is CASSFYICSANSGPNVDTQYF.

This clonotype was observed at least ten times. The chain recombines TRBV6-2 or TRBV6-3 with TRBJ1-1; unclear D gene. This CDR3 is 12 amino acids long. Germline V gene data show CDR1 as MNHEY and CDR2 as SVGEGT. V lost 0 bases and J 8 bases, leaving 7 bases between the germline ends. For the CDR3, the DNA is TGTGCCAGCAGTTACTCGGGGTCCGAAGCTTTCTTT. Encoded protein: CASSYSGSEAFF.

This clonotype was seen repeatedly, ten times or more. The V call is TRBV7-9, the J call TRBJ2-7, with 7 bases lining up with TRBD1. The ends lost 1 base at V and 3 bases at J; junction bases unmatched: 3. This CDR3 spans 14 amino acids. Germline V gene data show CDR1 as SEHNR and CDR2 as FQNEAQ (reference sequence). CDR3 region: CASSLVGTVYEQYF. The CDR3 nucleotides are TGTGCCAGCAGCTTAGTTGGGACAGTCTACGAGCAGTACTTC.

V gene TRBV5-1 combines with J gene TRBJ2-3; D may correspond to TRBD1 or TRBD2 (5 bases each). V was pared by 5 bases and J by 4 bases, with 20 bases between. The CDR3 extends over 16 amino acids. Germline values: CDR1 SGHRS, CDR2 YFSETQ. The CDR3 sequence: CASRHTGTFGADTQYF. The CDR3 DNA reads as TGCGCCAGCAGGCATACCGGGACCTTCGGTGCAGATACGCAGTATTTT.

In its sample, this clonotype was seen many times. The chain carries TRBV7-9 and TRBJ2-2; TRBD2 agrees at 8 bases. V dropped 6 bases and J dropped 6; count of bases not matched to a gene: 6. The germline CDR1 and CDR2 sequences are SEHNR and FQNEAQ (reference sequence). This CDR3 comprises 14 residues. CDR3 residues: CASSSREGPGELFF. In DNA form, the CDR3 reads TGTGCCAGCAGTTCCCGGGAGGGTCCCGGGGAGCTGTTTTTT.

The chain combines TRBV7-6 with TRBJ1-2; D is unresolved. From germline, CDR1 is SGHVS and CDR2 FNYEAQ. The CDR3 is 13 residues long. Trimming left V 5 bases short and J 6 bases short, with 13 bases between. The CDR3: CASSHGETDGYTF. CDR3 coding DNA: TGTGCCAGCAGCCACGGGGAAACTGATGGCTACACCTTC.

This clonotype showed up many times. The V and J genes are TRBV11-3 and TRBJ2-1; D unclear. The V and J ends lost 5 bases and 6 bases respectively, with 11 bases between them. This CDR3 region has 13 residues. The germline gives CDR1 SGHNT, CDR2 YENEEA. CDR3 nucleotide sequence: TGTGCCAGCAGCCCCCGAGGCCTCAATGAGCAGTTCTTC. This gives the protein CASSPRGLNEQFF.

This clonotype was seen many times. This rearrangement joins TRBV6-2 or TRBV6-3 to TRBJ1-6, with D possibly being TRBD1 (5 bases). The V end lost 5 bases, the J end lost 10 bases, and 12 bases lay between the germline ends. The CDR3 length is 13 residues. Germline CDR1 MNHEY, CDR2 SVGEGT. The DNA for the CDR3 is TGTGCCAGCAGTCCAACAGGTTACTCACCCCTCCACTTT. Translating it yields CASSPTGYSPLHF.

This clonotype was seen ten or more times. The rearrangement uses TRBV6-2 or TRBV6-3 and TRBJ1-3; D call uncertain. With 6 bases removed from V and 3 bases from J, the gap between germline ends came to 9 bases. The CDR3 is 13 residues long. Germline CDR1 and CDR2: MNHEY and SVGEGT. CDR3 sequence: CASSAGFGNTIYF. DNA of the CDR3: TGTGCCAGCAGCGCCGGTTTTGGAAACACCATATATTTT.

In this sample, this clonotype turned up many times. This chain uses TRBV7-9 with TRBJ1-2; D not resolved. The CDR3 contains 15 residues. V lost 1 base to trimming and J lost 4 bases, with 13 bases between them. Germline V gives CDR1 SEHNR, CDR2 FQNEAQ (reference sequence). CDR3 region: CASSLVGGESYGYTF. CDR3 bases: TGTGCCAGCAGCTTAGTGGGCGGAGAATCCTATGGCTACACCTTC.